Sequencing of this T cell receptor beta chain was carried out in a study of T cell changes during pregnancy in multiple sclerosis. The V segment lost 5 bases and the J segment 4 bases; nucleotides outside the gene matches: 8. This CDR3 region has 16 residues. Germline values: CDR1 SEHNR, CDR2 FQNEAQ (reference sequence). Using immunoSEQ multiplex PCR, the repertoire was profiled, and TCRdb retains in-frame clones only, with some absent. The data hold about 48,000 clones, with 85% to 95% observed a single time. This material consisted of CD4+ T cells from peripheral blood mononuclear cells, taken in the second trimester of pregnancy. The source is a female donor in good health, enrolled as a control in a pregnancy study. This chain uses TRBV7-9 with TRBJ2-2, with TRBD2 matching 9 bases. CDR3: CASSVRREGRTGELFF. CDR3 bases: TGTGCCAGCAGCGTAAGGCGGGAGGGCCGCACCGGGGAGCTGTTTTTT.